These T cell receptor beta chains were read from a single sample in a study of CD8+ T cells in alopecia areata. The method was immunoSEQ multiplex PCR; TCRdb's version includes in-frame clones alone and lacks a portion of them. The table records hundreds of thousands of clones, around 62% of them present only once. The sample consisted of CD4+ T cells sorted from blood, taken at week 0. The receptors shown here come from a human donor with alopecia areata. Both conserved end residues are part of each CDR3. The D gene is left open where the match is weak. Only part of the rows carry a size: once, few, many, or a class if the clone is expanded.

size	D	V	J	DNA	CDR3
-	TRBD2	TRBV6-6	TRBJ2-3	TGTGCCAGCCTATTACTAGCGGGAGCCACAGATACGCAGTATTTT	CASLLLAGATDTQYF
-	-	TRBV6-4	TRBJ1-2	TGTGCCAGCAGTGACGGACTACTTGGCTACACCTTC	CASSDGLLGYTF
-	TRBD1	TRBV9	TRBJ1-4	TGTGCCAGCGGGGGACAGGGAACAGCTAATGAAAAACTGTTTTTT	CASGGQGTANEKLFF
-	-	TRBV30	TRBJ1-1	TGTGCCTGGAGTGTACCCACGGGCACCTGGGACACTGAAGCTTTCTTT	CAWSVPTGTWDTEAFF
-	-	TRBV7-2	TRBJ1-6	TGTGCCAGCAGCTTAGGTGGGCGGACGGCGAATTCACCCCTCCACTTT	CASSLGGRTANSPLHF
-	-	TRBV5-6	TRBJ1-2	TGTGCCAGCAGCCGTCAAGACTTACAGGGCTCGGGCTACACCTTC	CASSRQDLQGSGYTF
-	-	TRBV9	TRBJ2-1	TGTGCCCGCGCCTGGGGGGAGCGGGATGAGCAGTTCTTC	CARAWGERDEQFF
-	-	TRBV6-5	TRBJ2-5	TGTGCCAGCACCCGTCCCGGGGAGACCCAGTACTTC	CASTRPGETQYF
once	-	TRBV5-1	TRBJ2-5	TGCGCCAGCACCATCGGACAGTTCCAAGAGACCCAGTACTTC	CASTIGQFQETQYF
-	-	TRBV2	TRBJ2-1	TGTGCCAGCAAGGACGGATCCTACAATGAGCAGTTCTTC	CASKDGSYNEQFF
-	TRBD1	TRBV14	TRBJ1-2	TGTGCCAGCAGCCTGGGACAGCCCTATGGCTACACCTTC	CASSLGQPYGYTF
-	TRBD1	TRBV6-5	TRBJ1-6	TGTGCCAGCAGTTACACGACAGGGACTGACTCACCCCTCCACTTT	CASSYTTGTDSPLHF
few	TRBD2	TRBV5-1	TRBJ2-1	TGCGCCAGCAGCAAGACTAGCGGCCCATACAATGAGCAGTTCTTC	CASSKTSGPYNEQFF
few	-	TRBV21-1	TRBJ1-6	TGTGCCAGCAGCAAAGTTCAGGGCACTAATAATTCACCCCTCCACTTT	CASSKVQGTNNSPLHF
few	-	TRBV19	TRBJ2-2	TGTGCCAGTAGGGTGAGGGGTGCCACCGGGGAGCTGTTTTTT	CASRVRGATGELFF
-	-	TRBV5-6	TRBJ1-1	TGTGCCAGCAGCGAAGTGGGGGGCATGGACACTGAAGCTTTCTTT	CASSEVGGMDTEAFF
few	TRBD1	TRBV11-2	TRBJ1-1	TGTGCCAGCAGTACAGGGGGCACTGAAGCTTTCTTT	CASSTGGTEAFF
few	-	TRBV10-3	TRBJ2-7	TGTGCCATCGGGACAAGTTCCTACGAGCAGTACTTC	CAIGTSSYEQYF
-	TRBD2	TRBV11-2	TRBJ2-3	TGTGCCAGCAGAGCTATAACGGGACTATCGCAGTATTTT	CASRAITGLSQYF
-	TRBD2	TRBV4-1	TRBJ2-1	TGCGCCAGCAGCCAAGGGCGTAGCGGGAGGGCCATCGGCTCCTACAATGAGCAGTTCTTC	CASSQGRSGRAIGSYNEQFF
many	TRBD1	TRBV6-1	TRBJ1-2	TGTGCCAGCAGTGCCCCCGGACAGGGTAGTAGAGGCTACACCTTC	CASSAPGQGSRGYTF
-	TRBD2	TRBV7-9	TRBJ2-2	TGTGCCAGCGGAGCCCCGGGACTAGCGTCCGGGGAGCTGTTTTTT	CASGAPGLASGELFF
-	-	TRBV19	TRBJ1-1	TGTGCCCTCTCGGGGGGCTGGAACACTGAAGCTTTCTTT	CALSGGWNTEAFF
few	TRBD1	TRBV29-1	TRBJ1-2	TGCAGCGTTGAAGGGACAGGGCGCGTCTATGGCTACACCTTC	CSVEGTGRVYGYTF
few	TRBD1	TRBV2	TRBJ2-1	TGTGCCAGCAGACCGGGACAGGGGGCTAACAATGAGCAGTTCTTC	CASRPGQGANNEQFF
few	-	TRBV4-1	TRBJ2-7	TGCGCCAGCAGCCCCGGACAACTGGGCTACGAGCAGTACTTC	CASSPGQLGYEQYF
-	TRBD2	TRBV27	TRBJ2-7	TGTGCCAGCAGTTTATTTGCTCCTAGCGGGGGAACCTACGAGCAGTACTTC	CASSLFAPSGGTYEQYF
-	-	TRBV29-1	TRBJ2-7	TGCAGCGTTGGTCGGCACCCGGTTGCAAGCGAGCAGTACTTC	CSVGRHPVASEQYF
-	-	TRBV29-1	TRBJ2-7	TGCAGCGTTCTTGGAGGGGGGGCTACAGGTTACGAGCAGTACTTC	CSVLGGGATGYEQYF
-	-	TRBV27	TRBJ2-7	TGTGCCAGCAGTTGGACGGGGGATGCCTACGAGCAGTACTTC	CASSWTGDAYEQYF
few	-	TRBV6-6	TRBJ2-1	TGTGCCAGCACCGAGCGGGCAACCTACAATGAGCAGTTCTTC	CASTERATYNEQFF
few	TRBD2	TRBV11-2	TRBJ2-1	TGTGCCAGCAGCTTAGGGACCCTAGCGGGGGGCAGCAATGAGCAGTTCTTC	CASSLGTLAGGSNEQFF
-	TRBD2	TRBV4-1	TRBJ2-2	TGCGCCAGCAGCCAAGATCTTAATAGCGGGAGAGGGGACACCGGGGAGCTGTTTTTT	CASSQDLNSGRGDTGELFF
-	TRBD1	TRBV5-1	TRBJ2-2	TGCGCCAGCAGCTCAAACGGACAGGGATCCTTAGTGGCCGGGGAGCTGTTTTTT	CASSSNGQGSLVAGELFF
-	-	TRBV6-1	TRBJ1-4	TGTGCCAGCAGTGACGGACACCTTGAAAAACTGTTTTTT	CASSDGHLEKLFF
-	-	TRBV5-1	TRBJ1-6	TGCGCCAGCAGCTTGGACTTCAATTCACCCCTCCACTTT	CASSLDFNSPLHF
-	-	TRBV19	TRBJ2-7	TGTGCCAGTAGTACAGGTCTTTCCTACGAGCAGTACTTC	CASSTGLSYEQYF
-	-	TRBV7-9	TRBJ1-6	TGTGCCAGCAGCTTGGGGCAGTTCAATTCACCCCTCCACTTT	CASSLGQFNSPLHF
-	TRBD1	TRBV7-9	TRBJ1-1	TGTGCCAGCAGCGCCACAGGGGGGAACACTGAAGCTTTCTTT	CASSATGGNTEAFF
-	-	TRBV27	TRBJ1-1	TGTGCCAGCAGTTTTGATAGGGGCACTGAAGCTTTCTTT	CASSFDRGTEAFF
-	-	TRBV30	TRBJ2-2	TGTGCCTGGAGTCATCAAGGGAGTGTGGTAACCGGGGAGCTGTTTTTT	CAWSHQGSVVTGELFF
-	-	TRBV19	TRBJ1-5	TGTGCCAGTAGTATGGACGGACCTAAGGGCAATCAGCCCCAGCATTTT	CASSMDGPKGNQPQHF
-	-	TRBV6-5	TRBJ2-7	TGTGCCAGCGAGGAAAATACCTACGAGCAGTACTTC	CASEENTYEQYF
few	-	TRBV6-1	TRBJ2-5	TGTGCCAGCAGCGGCGGGGGCTTGGAGACCCAGTACTTC	CASSGGGLETQYF
-	TRBD2	TRBV5-1	TRBJ2-1	TGCGCCAGCAGCTCTCGGACTAGCGGGAGACCTTACAATGAGCAGTTCTTC	CASSSRTSGRPYNEQFF
few	TRBD2	TRBV5-1	TRBJ2-7	TGCGCCAGCAGCTTGTTTAGCGGGACTTTAGGTTACGAGCAGTACTTC	CASSLFSGTLGYEQYF
-	TRBD2	TRBV7-3	TRBJ2-1	TGTGCCAGCAGCCAGACTAGCTCCGACAATGAGCAGTTCTTC	CASSQTSSDNEQFF
-	-	TRBV2	TRBJ2-1	TGTGCCAGCAGGCTTCAGGGGAGTGAGCAGTTCTTC	CASRLQGSEQFF
-	-	TRBV6-5	TRBJ1-2	TGTGCCAGCAGTTACAGCAGGTGGGGCGGCTACACCTTC	CASSYSRWGGYTF
-	TRBD1	TRBV27	TRBJ1-1	TGTGCCAGCAGTTTAGGGGGAGGGGGCGGTAACACTGAAGCTTTCTTT	CASSLGGGGGNTEAFF
-	-	TRBV2	TRBJ2-1	TGTGCCAGCAGACGGGGTACAGAGCAGTTCTTC	CASRRGTEQFF
-	-	TRBV11-2	TRBJ2-7	TGTGCCAGCAGCCCCAGACAGGCTCTCTCCTACGAGCAGTACTTC	CASSPRQALSYEQYF
few	-	TRBV6-6	TRBJ1-1	TGTGCCAGCAGTTACTCGGGTCCGGATGAAGCTTTCTTT	CASSYSGPDEAFF
-	TRBD1	TRBV10-3	TRBJ2-7	TGTGCCATCAGTGAGGGGACAGGGCGGTCCTACGAGCAGTACTTC	CAISEGTGRSYEQYF
-	TRBD2	TRBV11-2	TRBJ2-7	TGTGCCAGCAGCGCCCACTCTGGGGGGGTCGGGCAGTACTTC	CASSAHSGGVGQYF
-	-	TRBV10-1	TRBJ2-3	TGCGCCAGCAGTGGGGGCCCGAGGGATACGCAGTATTTT	CASSGGPRDTQYF
many	-	TRBV7-8	TRBJ1-6	TGTGCCAGCAGCTTATCTTGGGATTCACCCCTCCACTTT	CASSLSWDSPLHF
-	-	TRBV5-1	TRBJ1-1	TGCGCCAGCAGCTTTTCAGGGTTTCGCACTGAAGCTTTCTTT	CASSFSGFRTEAFF
-	TRBD1	TRBV2	TRBJ2-6	TGTGCCAGCAGTCAGGGACAGTCCTCTGGGGCCAACGTCCTGACTTTC	CASSQGQSSGANVLTF
once	TRBD1	TRBV6-5	TRBJ1-2	TGTGCCAGCAGTTACTCTTCCGGACAGGTTGATGGCTACACCTTC	CASSYSSGQVDGYTF